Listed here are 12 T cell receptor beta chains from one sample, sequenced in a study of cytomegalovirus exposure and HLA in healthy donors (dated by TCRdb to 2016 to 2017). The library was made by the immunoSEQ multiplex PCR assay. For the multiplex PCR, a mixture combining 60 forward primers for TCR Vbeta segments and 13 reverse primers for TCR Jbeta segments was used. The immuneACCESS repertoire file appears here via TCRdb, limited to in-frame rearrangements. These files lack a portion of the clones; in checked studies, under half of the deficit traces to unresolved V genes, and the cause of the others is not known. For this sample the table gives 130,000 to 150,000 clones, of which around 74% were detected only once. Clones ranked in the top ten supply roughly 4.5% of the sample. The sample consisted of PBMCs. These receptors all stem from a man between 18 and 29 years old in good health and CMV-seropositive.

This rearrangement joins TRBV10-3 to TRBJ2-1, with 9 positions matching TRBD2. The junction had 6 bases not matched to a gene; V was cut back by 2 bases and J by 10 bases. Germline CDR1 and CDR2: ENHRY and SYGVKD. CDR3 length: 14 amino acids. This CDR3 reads CAISENDLAGEQFF. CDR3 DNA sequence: TGTGCCATCAGTGAGAATGACCTAGCGGGGGAGCAGTTCTTC.

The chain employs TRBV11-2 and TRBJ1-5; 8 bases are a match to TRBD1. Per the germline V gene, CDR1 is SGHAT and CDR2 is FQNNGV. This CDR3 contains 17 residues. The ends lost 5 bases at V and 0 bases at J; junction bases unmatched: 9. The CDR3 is CASSPRRTGNSNQPQHF. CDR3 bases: TGTGCCAGCAGCCCGCGGCGGACAGGGAATAGCAATCAGCCCCAGCATTTT.

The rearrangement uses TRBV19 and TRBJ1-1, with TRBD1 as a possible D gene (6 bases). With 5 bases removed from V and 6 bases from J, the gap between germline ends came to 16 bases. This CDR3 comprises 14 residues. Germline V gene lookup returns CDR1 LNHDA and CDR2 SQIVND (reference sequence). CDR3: CASSANTGNAEAFF. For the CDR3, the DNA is TGTGCCAGTAGTGCCAATACAGGGAATGCTGAAGCTTTCTTT.

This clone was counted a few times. For the CDR3, the DNA is TGTGCCAGCAGCTTGGTAAATACCGGGAATTCCTACGAGCAGTACTTC. Translating it yields CASSLVNTGNSYEQYF. This chain links TRBV5-5 with TRBJ2-7; the D gene is possibly TRBD2 (5 bases). Germline V CDR1 and CDR2: SGHKS, YYEKEE (reference sequence). The V gene lost 0 bases and the J gene lost 1 base, with 14 bases spanning the gap. The CDR3 runs 16 residues. Variable domain in full (rest from reference TRBV5-5 and TRBJ2-7): DAGVTQSPTHLIKTRGQQVTLRCSPISGHKSVSWYQQVLGQGPQFIFQYYEKEERGRGNFPDRFSARQFPNYSSELNVNALLLGDSALYLCASSLVNTGNSYEQYFGPGTRLTVT.

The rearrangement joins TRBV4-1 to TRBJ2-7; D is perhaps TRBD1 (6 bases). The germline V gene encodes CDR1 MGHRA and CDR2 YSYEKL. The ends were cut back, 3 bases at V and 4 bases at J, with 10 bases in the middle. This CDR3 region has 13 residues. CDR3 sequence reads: CASSQGASYEQYF. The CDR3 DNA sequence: TGCGCCAGCAGCCAGGGGGCTTCTTACGAGCAGTACTTC.

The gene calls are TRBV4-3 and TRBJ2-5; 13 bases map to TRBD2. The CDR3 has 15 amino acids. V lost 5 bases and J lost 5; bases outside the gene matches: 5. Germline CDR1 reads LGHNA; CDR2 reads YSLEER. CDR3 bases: TGCGCCAGCAGCGACGGACTAGCGGGAGTTGAGACCCAGTACTTC. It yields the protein CASSDGLAGVETQYF.

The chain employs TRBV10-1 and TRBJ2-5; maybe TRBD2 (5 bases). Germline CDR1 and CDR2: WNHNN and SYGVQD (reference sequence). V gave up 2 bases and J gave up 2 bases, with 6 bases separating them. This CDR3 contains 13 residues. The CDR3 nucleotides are TGCGCCAGCAGTGAGCGGGGTCAAGAGACCCAGTACTTC. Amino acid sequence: CASSERGQETQYF.

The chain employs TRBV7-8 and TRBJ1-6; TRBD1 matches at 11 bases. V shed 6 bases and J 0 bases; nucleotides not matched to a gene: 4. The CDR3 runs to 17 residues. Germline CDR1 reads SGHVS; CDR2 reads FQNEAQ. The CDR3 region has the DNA TGTGCCAGCAGATTGGGGACAGGGGGCTCCTATAATTCACCCCTCCACTTT. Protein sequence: CASRLGTGGSYNSPLHF.

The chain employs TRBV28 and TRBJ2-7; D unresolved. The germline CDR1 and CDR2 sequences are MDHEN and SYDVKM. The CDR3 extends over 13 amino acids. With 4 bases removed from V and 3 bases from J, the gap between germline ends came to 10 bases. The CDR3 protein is CASSSLSGYEQYF. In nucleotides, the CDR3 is TGTGCCAGCAGTTCCCTCAGTGGCTACGAGCAGTACTTC.

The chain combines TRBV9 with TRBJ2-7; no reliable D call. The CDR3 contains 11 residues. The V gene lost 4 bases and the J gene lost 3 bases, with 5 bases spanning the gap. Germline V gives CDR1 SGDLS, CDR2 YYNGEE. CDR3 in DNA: TGTGCCAGCAGCTCCCTCTACGAGCAGTACTTC. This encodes CASSSLYEQYF.

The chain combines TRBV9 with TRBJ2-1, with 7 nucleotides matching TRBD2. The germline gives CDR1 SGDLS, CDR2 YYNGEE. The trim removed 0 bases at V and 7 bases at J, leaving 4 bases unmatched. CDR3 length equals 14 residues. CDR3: CASSVGGSLNEQFF. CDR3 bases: TGTGCCAGCAGCGTAGGCGGGAGTCTGAATGAGCAGTTCTTC.

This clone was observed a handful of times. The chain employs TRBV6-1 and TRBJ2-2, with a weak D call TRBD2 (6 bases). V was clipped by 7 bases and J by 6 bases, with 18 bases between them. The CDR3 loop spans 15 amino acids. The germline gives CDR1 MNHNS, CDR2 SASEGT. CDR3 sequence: CASISGGKRSGELFF. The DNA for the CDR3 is TGTGCCAGCATTTCAGGAGGGAAGAGGTCCGGGGAGCTGTTTTTT.